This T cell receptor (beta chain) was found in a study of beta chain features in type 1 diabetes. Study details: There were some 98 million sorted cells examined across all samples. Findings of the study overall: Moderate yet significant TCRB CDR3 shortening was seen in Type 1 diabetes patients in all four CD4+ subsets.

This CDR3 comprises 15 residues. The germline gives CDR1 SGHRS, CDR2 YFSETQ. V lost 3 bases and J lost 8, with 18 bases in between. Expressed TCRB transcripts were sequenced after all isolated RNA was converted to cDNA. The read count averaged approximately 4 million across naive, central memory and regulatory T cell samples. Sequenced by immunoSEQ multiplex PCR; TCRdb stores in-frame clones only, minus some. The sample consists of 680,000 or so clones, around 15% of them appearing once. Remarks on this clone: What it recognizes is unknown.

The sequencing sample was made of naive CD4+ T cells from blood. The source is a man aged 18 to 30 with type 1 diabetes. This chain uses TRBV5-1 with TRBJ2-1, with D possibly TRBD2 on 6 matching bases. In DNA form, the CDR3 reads TGCGCCAGCAGCTGGAGTGGAGGGTACATCGATGAGCAGTTCTTC. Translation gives CASSWSGGYIDEQFF.